Shown below are 24 T cell receptor beta chains from a single sample sequenced in a study of T cells after yellow fever vaccination. Via MiXCR, TCRdb re-called the 5' RACE reads, giving one row per CDR3 protein. This sample has under 300,000 distinct CDR3 sequences, with 13% found just once. The sample was CD4+ T cells sorted from PBMCs, taken 45 days after the yellow fever booster vaccination. The receptors stem from a man younger than 40 who received the YFV17D yellow fever vaccine.

The chain combines TRBV6-1 with TRBJ2-2, with TRBD1 matching over 12 bases. This CDR3 is 15 amino acids long. In germline, CDR1 is MNHNS, CDR2 SASEGT. The V gene end was trimmed by 9 bases and the J gene end by 7 bases; junction bases not matched to a gene: 9. In DNA form, the CDR3 reads TGTGCCAGTCGCCGGGACAGGGGGCTTAGCGGGGAGCTGTTTTTT. Residues: CASRRDRGLSGELFF.

The rearrangement joins TRBV5-6 to TRBJ2-1, with TRBD2 identical over 12 bases. V was pared by 0 bases and J by 9 bases, with 16 bases of the junction left unmatched. The germline gives CDR1 SGHDT, CDR2 YYEEEE. The CDR3 is 19 residues long. The CDR3 DNA is TGTGCCAGCAGCTTGGTCGTGACTAGCGGGAGAGGAGTTGGTAGTGAGCAGTTCTTC. Translation gives CASSLVVTSGRGVGSEQFF.

This clonotype was detected many times. The V call is TRBV7-2, the J call TRBJ2-1, with TRBD2 matching 9 bases. CDR1 and CDR2 from the germline V gene are SGHTA and FQGNSA. Trimming took 10 bases from V and 1 from J; bases not matched to a gene: 14. The CDR3 has 17 amino acids. The CDR3 is CATSGGAGGESYNEQFF. CDR3 nucleotide sequence: TGTGCCACCTCAGGAGGAGCGGGAGGTGAATCCTACAATGAGCAGTTCTTC.

The chain combines TRBV21-1 with TRBJ1-1; the table assigns TRBD1, which was not confirmed against the DNA. TRBV21-1 is an annotated pseudogene. The CDR3 sequence is 15 residues long. The CDR3 spells CASSYRGARGTEAFF. DNA for the CDR3: TGTGCCAGCAGCTATAGGGGGGCTAGGGGCACTGAAGCTTTCTTT.

In DNA, the CDR3 is TGCAGTGCTGGTGGCAGCACAGATACGCAGTATTTT. Translating gives CSAGGSTDTQYF. V is TRBV20-1 and J is TRBJ2-3, with D unresolved. V lost 5 bases to trimming and J lost 0 bases, with 6 bases between them. Germline V gene data show CDR1 as DFQATT and CDR2 as SNEGSKA (reference sequence). This CDR3 has 12 residues.

This clonotype was seen more than once but under ten times. V usage is TRBV5-8 and J usage is TRBJ2-7; TRBD1 aligns across 9 bases. J lost 5 bases, V lost 6 bases, and 12 bases had no gene match. The germline gives CDR1 SGHTS, CDR2 YDEGEE. The CDR3 length is 15 residues. The CDR3 loop reads CASKGMGQGSNEQYF. The CDR3, as DNA: TGTGCCAGCAAGGGGATGGGACAGGGCTCTAACGAGCAGTACTTC.

This clonotype came up a few times. The V call is TRBV5-1, the J call TRBJ2-3, with 10 bases that match TRBD2. Per the germline V gene, CDR1 is SGHRS and CDR2 is YFSETQ. J was trimmed by 5 bases and V by 4 bases; bases with no gene match: 13. The CDR3 consists of 17 residues. DNA for the CDR3: TGCGCCAGCAGCCAGGCTGTTAGCGGGAGGAATGGAGATACGCAGTATTTT. It yields the protein CASSQAVSGRNGDTQYF.

This clonotype has only a few counts. The chain couples TRBV27 to TRBJ2-7, with TRBD2 matching over 8 bases. V gave up 5 bases and J gave up 0 bases; unmatched junction bases: 6. From germline, CDR1 is MNHEY and CDR2 SMNVEV (reference sequence). This CDR3 contains 15 residues. CDR3 in amino acids: CASSSRLAFSYEQYF. CDR3 in DNA: TGTGCCAGCAGTAGCCGACTAGCGTTCTCCTACGAGCAGTACTTC.

This clonotype showed up just a few times. V usage is TRBV7-9 and J usage is TRBJ2-3; 7 bases align to TRBD2. Trimming removed 0 bases from V and 10 bases from J; junction bases left unmatched: 10. The CDR3 length is 15 residues. CDR1 and CDR2 (germline): SEHNR, FQNEAQ (reference sequence). The CDR3 sequence is CASSLATGSGEAQYF. The CDR3 region has the DNA TGTGCCAGCAGCTTAGCTACCGGGAGCGGGGAAGCGCAGTATTTT.

This sequence joins TRBV14 and TRBJ2-7; 8 bases match TRBD2. Trimming at V came to 4 bases and at J to 4 bases, leaving 12 bases not matched to a gene. Germline lookup yields CDR1 SGHDN and CDR2 FVKESK. This CDR3 has 16 amino acids. The CDR3 loop is CASSPVLGSGNYEQYF. CDR3 sequence (DNA): TGTGCCAGCAGCCCAGTACTAGGTAGCGGGAATTACGAGCAGTACTTC.

This chain links TRBV20-1 with TRBJ2-5; no clear D. The CDR3 totals 11 residues. Germline-derived CDR1 and CDR2 are DFQATT and SNEGSKA (reference sequence). CDR3 DNA: TGCAAGGCCCTGTACCAAGAGACCCAGTACTTC. Its translation is CKALYQETQYF.

The chain links TRBV15 to TRBJ2-1, with a weak D call TRBD1 (5 bases). V lost 4 bases, J lost 15 bases, and 19 bases lay in between. There are 13 residues in the CDR3. Germline loops: CDR1 LNHNV, CDR2 YYDKDF (reference sequence). The CDR3 sequence: CATSIREDRIGFF. CDR3 coding DNA: TGTGCCACCAGCATCAGGGAAGATAGGATCGGGTTCTTC.

The V and J genes are TRBV7-8 and TRBJ2-2; D might be TRBD2 (6 bases). CDR3 length: 17 amino acids. Germline CDR1 and CDR2: SGHVS and FQNEAQ. Trimming cost V 2 bases and J 6 bases, with 19 bases left between them. DNA of the CDR3: TGTGCCAGCAGCTTAATGACAGCGGGTCTTTTTGCCGGGGAGCTGTTTTTT. This sequence encodes CASSLMTAGLFAGELFF. Full variable domain (missing parts from reference TRBV7-8 and TRBJ2-2): GAGVSQSPRYKVAKRGQDVALRCDPISGHVSLFWYQQALGQGPEFLTYFQNEAQLDKSGLPSDRFFAERPEGSVSTLKIQRTQQEDSAVYLCASSLMTAGLFAGELFFGEGSRLTVL.

The rearrangement links TRBV20-1 to TRBJ2-1; tentative D call: TRBD1 (6 bases). CDR1 is DFQATT and CDR2 is SNEGSKA in the germline V gene (reference sequence). The V end lost 3 bases, the J end lost 2 bases, and 17 bases lay between the germline ends. There are 16 residues in the CDR3. The CDR3, as DNA: TGCAGTGCTAGTGATCCCCGGTACAGGGCCTACAATGAGCAGTTCTTC. Its protein product is CSASDPRYRAYNEQFF.

This clonotype was observed a few times. The J gene is TRBJ2-5, the V gene TRBV5-5, with TRBD1 matching 9 bases. The germline gives CDR1 SGHKS, CDR2 YYEKEE (reference sequence). With V trimmed by 2 bases and J by 4 bases, 6 bases remained unmatched. The CDR3 contains 15 residues. This CDR3 reads CASSFFPGQGETQYF. In DNA, the CDR3 is TGTGCCAGCAGCTTTTTCCCGGGACAGGGAGAGACCCAGTACTTC.

The gene calls are TRBV11-3 and TRBJ2-1; TRBD2 might be the D (5 bases). The CDR3 loop spans 13 amino acids. V lost 5 bases, J lost 10 bases, and 15 bases lay in between. Per the germline V gene, CDR1 is SGHNT and CDR2 is YENEEA. The CDR3 spells CASSQVNGGEQFF. As DNA, the CDR3 is TGTGCCAGCAGCCAAGTTAACGGAGGCGAGCAGTTCTTC.

The chain links TRBV7-2 to TRBJ2-3, with D perhaps matching TRBD1 or TRBD2 (5 bases each). Trimming stripped 6 bases from V and 7 bases from J, with 11 bases between. Germline CDR1 SGHTA, CDR2 FQGNSA. This CDR3 has 12 amino acids. The CDR3 region is CASSRDAYTQYF. In nucleotides, the CDR3 is TGTGCCAGCAGTAGGGACGCCTATACGCAGTATTTT.

This clonotype was seen at least ten times. The rearrangement joins TRBV21-1 to TRBJ2-7; TRBD1 is taken as the D call from the table, unchecked against the DNA. TRBV21-1 is a listed pseudogene. This CDR3 is 17 amino acids long. CDR3 nucleotide sequence: TGTGCCAGCAGCAAAGACGGGTCTGCCAGGACCCACTGTGAGCAGTACTTC. This encodes CASSKDGSARTHCEQYF.

CDR3 nucleotide sequence: TGTGCCAGCAGTTACTCGATCAGACAGCCCAAAGAGACCCAGTACTTC. This sequence encodes CASSYSIRQPKETQYF. The chain joins TRBV6-2 or TRBV6-3 to TRBJ2-5; TRBD1 might be the D (5 bases). This CDR3 is 16 amino acids long. CDR1 and CDR2 from the germline V gene are MNHEY and SVGEGT. Trimming pared 0 bases from V and 3 bases from J, leaving 14 bases between.

This clonotype was detected a few times. This chain uses TRBV18 with TRBJ2-1, with D perhaps TRBD2 (5 bases). The CDR3 runs to 13 residues. Germline values: CDR1 KGHSH, CDR2 LQKENI. V lost 2 bases and J 10 bases, leaving 12 bases between the germline ends. The CDR3 bases are TGTGCCAGCTCACCAGGTAGCGAGATCGAGCAGTTCTTC. Protein sequence: CASSPGSEIEQFF.

This clonotype was observed a handful of times. The CDR3 nucleotides are TGTGCCAGCAGCTTGGGGGGAAGTAAGGTTGGTGAGCAGTTCTTC. This gives the protein CASSLGGSKVGEQFF. The rearrangement uses TRBV7-2 and TRBJ2-1; D may be TRBD2 (6 bases). The V gene lost 3 bases and the J gene lost 9 bases, with 18 bases spanning the gap. The CDR3 covers 15 residues. Germline values: CDR1 SGHTA, CDR2 FQGNSA.

This clonotype has at least ten counts. This sequence joins TRBV20-1 and TRBJ2-1; 12 bases line up with TRBD2. Germline V gene sequence: CDR1 DFQATT, CDR2 SNEGSKA (reference sequence). The CDR3 consists of 16 residues. V dropped 3 bases and J dropped 0; count of bases not matched to a gene: 3. The CDR3 sequence is CSARGLAGASYNEQFF. As DNA, the CDR3 is TGCAGTGCTAGGGGACTAGCGGGTGCCTCCTACAATGAGCAGTTCTTC.

V gene TRBV18 combines with J gene TRBJ2-1; D is uncertain. Germline V gives CDR1 KGHSH, CDR2 LQKENI. Trimming stripped 2 bases from V and 10 bases from J, with 15 bases between. The CDR3 is 14 residues long. The CDR3 sequence is CASSPTAPGLEQFF. Here the CDR3 DNA reads TGTGCCAGCTCACCAACGGCCCCGGGTCTCGAGCAGTTCTTC.

The CDR3 sequence: CASSLLGPQETQYF. The CDR3 DNA reads TGTGCCAGCAGCTTATTGGGGCCTCAAGAGACCCAGTACTTC. The chain links TRBV7-2 to TRBJ2-5; tentative D call: TRBD1 (5 bases). Between the trimmed V and J ends, which lost 2 bases and 2 bases, there was a span of 9 bases. This CDR3 spans 14 amino acids. The germline V gene encodes CDR1 SGHTA and CDR2 FQGNSA.